Detailed here is one T cell receptor beta chain. TCRdb's table, derived via immunoSEQ multiplex PCR, lists solely in-frame clones and lacks some. The repertoire holds some 240,000 clones, with almost 85% as singletons. This sample is drawn from a study of blood T cell repertoires in COVID-19. V was pared by 3 bases and J by 5 bases, with 7 bases of the junction left unmatched. The CDR3 is 14 residues long. Germline CDR1 reads SGHNT; CDR2 reads YYREEE (reference sequence). The V and J genes are TRBV5-4 and TRBJ2-7, with TRBD1 matching over 8 bases. Sequenced material: peripheral blood. The clonotype originates from a woman in her seventies with COVID-19, enrolled during active disease. CDR3 sequence: CASSSPGQGHEQYF. CDR3 in DNA: TGTGCCAGCAGCTCACCCGGACAGGGCCACGAGCAGTACTTC.